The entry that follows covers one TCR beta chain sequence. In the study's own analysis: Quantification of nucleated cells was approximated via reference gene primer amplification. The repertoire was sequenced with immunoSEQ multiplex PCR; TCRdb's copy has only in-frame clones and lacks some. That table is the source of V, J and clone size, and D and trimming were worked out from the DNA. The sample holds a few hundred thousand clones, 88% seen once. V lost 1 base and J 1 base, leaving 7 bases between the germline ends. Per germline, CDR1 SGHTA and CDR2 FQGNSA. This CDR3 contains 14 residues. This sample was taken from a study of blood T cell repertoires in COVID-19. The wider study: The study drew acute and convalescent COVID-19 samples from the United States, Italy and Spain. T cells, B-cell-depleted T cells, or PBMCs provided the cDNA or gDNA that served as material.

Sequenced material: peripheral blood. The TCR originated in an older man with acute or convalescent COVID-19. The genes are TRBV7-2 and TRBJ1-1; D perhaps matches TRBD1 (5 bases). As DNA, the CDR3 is TGTGCCAGCAGCTTAGGACAGTGGAACACTGAAGCTTTCTTT. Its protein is CASSLGQWNTEAFF.